This is a list of T cell receptor beta chains from one sample in a study of monozygotic twins with inflammatory bowel disease. Following a re-call of the 5' RACE reads, TCRdb has one entry per CDR3 protein and lacks DNA. The sample totals about 380,000 distinct CDR3 sequences. Sequencing was carried out using blood. The receptor source for this set is a human donor with ulcerative colitis or Crohn's disease, or a healthy co-twin of an affected twin (not recorded which). Both conserved end residues are part of each CDR3.

TRBV4-2	TRBJ2-7	CASSQASQGGKRYEQYF
TRBV5-1	TRBJ2-3	CASSTDRGPDTQYF
TRBV20-1	TRBJ1-4	CSAVRALDEKLFF
TRBV4-1	TRBJ2-7	CASSQGSVRSYEQYF
TRBV7-2	TRBJ2-7	CASSIRQGSGSEQYF
TRBV7-6	TRBJ2-6	CASSFGISGANVLTF
TRBV5-1	TRBJ2-3	CASSLEPSTDTQYF
TRBV7-9	TRBJ2-7	CASSESLDPRDF
TRBV7-9	TRBJ2-3	CASSPIGQVSTDTQYF
TRBV12-3/TRBV12-4	TRBJ2-5	CASSLVPGPETQYF
TRBV19	TRBJ2-1	CASRPLAAGGRQSYNEQFF
TRBV7-2	TRBJ2-4	CASSYGGANIQYF
TRBV5-1	TRBJ1-4	CASSLDRQGRDEKLFF
TRBV5-1	TRBJ2-7	CASSFRPSNTYEQYF
TRBV3-1	TRBJ2-3	CASNRRADTDTQYF
TRBV6-2/TRBV6-3	TRBJ2-7	CASGQGLYEQYF
TRBV19	TRBJ2-7	CASSNRGRYEQYF
TRBV3-1	TRBJ1-6	CASSQGAEDSPLHF
TRBV20-1	TRBJ2-3	CSAGGPQGVYTDTQYF
TRBV5-1	TRBJ2-1	CASSWDPRGATDNEQFF
TRBV3-1	TRBJ1-1	CASSQSGSLNTEAFF
TRBV12-3/TRBV12-4	TRBJ1-2	CASSFEFGGYGYTF
TRBV7-3	TRBJ2-5	CASSSFPQETQYF
TRBV29-1	TRBJ1-2	CSVPTGGGWYYGYTF
TRBV6-2/TRBV6-3	TRBJ1-6	CASSWTRRDLHF
TRBV5-1	TRBJ1-1	CASSSDGGVFTEAFF
TRBV19	TRBJ2-1	CASSIGYRDNEQFF
TRBV11-2	TRBJ2-7	CASSLDGGFYYEQYF
TRBV4-2	TRBJ1-3	CASSQVYSGVGNTIYF
TRBV15	TRBJ1-4	CATSKGPTNEKLFF
TRBV7-2	TRBJ2-7	CASSLGTANIYEQYF
TRBV29-1	TRBJ2-6	CSVPKSGSGANVLTF
TRBV9	TRBJ1-2	CASSVESGDIDGYTF
TRBV18	TRBJ2-1	CASSPGALMTDSNEQFF
TRBV19	TRBJ2-7	CASSIGSGPYEQYF
TRBV6-5	TRBJ1-1	CASSYLSGWAPIGEAFF
TRBV7-2	TRBJ2-7	CASSRGSTEEQYF
TRBV23-1	TRBJ1-4	CASSHPTGFSSEKLFF
TRBV7-9	TRBJ2-5	CASSFPRGAQETQYF
TRBV7-9	TRBJ2-2	CASSLPGELFF
TRBV6-1	TRBJ2-7	CASSEVGRGGRYEQYF
TRBV20-1	TRBJ2-7	CSAPYSYEQYF